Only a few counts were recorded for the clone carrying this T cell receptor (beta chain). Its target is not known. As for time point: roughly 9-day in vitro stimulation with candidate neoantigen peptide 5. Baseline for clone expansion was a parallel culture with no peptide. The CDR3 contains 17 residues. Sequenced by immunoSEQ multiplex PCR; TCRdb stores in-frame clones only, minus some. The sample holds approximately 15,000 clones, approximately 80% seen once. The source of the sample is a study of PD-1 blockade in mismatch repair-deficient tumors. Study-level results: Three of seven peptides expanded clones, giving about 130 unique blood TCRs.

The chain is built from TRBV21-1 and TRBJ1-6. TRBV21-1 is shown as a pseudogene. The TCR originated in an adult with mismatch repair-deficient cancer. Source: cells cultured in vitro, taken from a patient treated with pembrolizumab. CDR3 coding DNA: TGTGCCAGCAGCAAAGGAGGTTTACTACCGAATCCCTCACCCCTCCACTTT. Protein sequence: CASSKGGLLPNPSPLHF.